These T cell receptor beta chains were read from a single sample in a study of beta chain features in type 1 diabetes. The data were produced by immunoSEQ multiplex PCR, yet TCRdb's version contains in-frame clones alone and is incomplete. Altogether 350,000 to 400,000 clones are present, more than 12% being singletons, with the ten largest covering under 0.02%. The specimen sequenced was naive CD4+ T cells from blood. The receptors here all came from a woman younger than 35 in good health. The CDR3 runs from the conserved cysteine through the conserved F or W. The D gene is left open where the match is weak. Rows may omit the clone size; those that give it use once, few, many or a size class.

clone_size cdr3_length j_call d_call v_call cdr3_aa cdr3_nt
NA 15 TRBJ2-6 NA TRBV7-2 CASSLRQSGANVLTF TGTGCCAGCAGTTTAAGACAGTCTGGGGCCAACGTCCTGACTTTC
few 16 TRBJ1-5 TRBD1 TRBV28 CASSSPHGQGHQPQHF TGTGCCAGCAGTTCCCCTCATGGACAGGGGCATCAGCCCCAGCATTTT
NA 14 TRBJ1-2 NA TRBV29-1 CSVYQRPSNYGYTF TGCAGCGTTTATCAGCGTCCTTCCAACTATGGCTACACCTTC
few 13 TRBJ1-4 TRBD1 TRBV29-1 CSVERTGGEKLFF TGCAGCGTTGAAAGGACAGGTGGAGAAAAACTGTTTTTT
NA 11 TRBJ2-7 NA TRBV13 CASSFYHEQYF TGTGCCAGCAGCTTCTACCACGAGCAGTACTTC
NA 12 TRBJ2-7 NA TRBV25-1 CASTQQGSEQYF TGTGCCAGCACGCAACAGGGTTCCGAGCAGTACTTC
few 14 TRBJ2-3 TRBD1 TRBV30 CAWSDGQGADTQYF TGTGCCTGGAGCGACGGACAGGGGGCAGATACGCAGTATTTT
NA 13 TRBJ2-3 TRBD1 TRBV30 CAWTHRGPDTQYF TGTGCCTGGACTCACAGGGGGCCGGATACGCAGTATTTT
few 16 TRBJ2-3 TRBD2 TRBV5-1 CASSSLSGRARDTQYF TGCGCCAGCAGTTCTCTAAGCGGGAGGGCTCGAGATACGCAGTATTTT
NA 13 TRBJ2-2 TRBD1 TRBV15 CATSRTGVRELFF TGTGCCACCAGCAGGACAGGGGTGAGGGAGCTGTTTTTT
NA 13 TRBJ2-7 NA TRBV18 CASSPDLSLEQYF TGTGCCAGCTCACCAGATTTAAGCCTCGAGCAGTACTTC
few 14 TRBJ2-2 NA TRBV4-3 CASSQASIAGELFF TGCGCCAGCAGCCAGGCTAGCATTGCCGGGGAGCTGTTTTTT
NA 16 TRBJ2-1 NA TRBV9 CASSPKRTSSYNEQFF TGTGCCAGCAGCCCGAAGCGGACCAGCTCCTACAATGAGCAGTTCTTC
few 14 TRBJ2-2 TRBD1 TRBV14 CASSRQGNTGELFF TGTGCCAGCAGTCGACAGGGGAACACCGGGGAGCTGTTTTTT
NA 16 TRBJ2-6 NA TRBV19 CASSIRWASGANVLTF TGTGCCAGTAGTATTCGCTGGGCCTCTGGGGCCAACGTCCTGACTTTC
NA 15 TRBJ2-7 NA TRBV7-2 CASSYRELRHYEQYF TGTGCCAGCAGCTACAGGGAATTGAGGCACTACGAGCAGTACTTC
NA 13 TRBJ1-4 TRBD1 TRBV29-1 CSVVGTGDEKLFF TGCAGCGTTGTTGGGACAGGGGACGAAAAACTGTTTTTT
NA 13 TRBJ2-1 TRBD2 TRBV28 CASITSGYNEQFF TGTGCCAGCATCACTAGCGGATACAATGAGCAGTTCTTC
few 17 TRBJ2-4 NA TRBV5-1 CASSSDVLGMAKNIQYF TGCGCCAGCAGCTCAGACGTTCTCGGGATGGCCAAAAACATTCAGTACTTC
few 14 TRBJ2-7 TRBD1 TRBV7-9 CASSTGTAPYEQYF TGTGCCAGCAGCACCGGGACAGCTCCCTACGAGCAGTACTTC
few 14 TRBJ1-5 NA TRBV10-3 CAISDSGMEIPQHF TGTGCCATCAGTGATTCGGGGATGGAAATCCCCCAGCATTTT
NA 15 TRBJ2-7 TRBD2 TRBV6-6 CASSSSSGGSYEQYF TGTGCCAGCAGTTCCTCTAGCGGGGGTTCCTACGAGCAGTACTTC
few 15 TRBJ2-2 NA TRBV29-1 CSVGLTATNTGELFF TGCAGCGTTGGACTGACAGCCACGAACACCGGGGAGCTGTTTTTT
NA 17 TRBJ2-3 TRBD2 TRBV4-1 CASSQGGTSQQKDTQYF TGCGCCAGCAGCCAAGGAGGGACTAGCCAACAAAAAGATACGCAGTATTTT
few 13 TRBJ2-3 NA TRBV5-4 CASSFTSLDTQYF TGTGCCAGCAGCTTCACTAGTCTGGATACGCAGTATTTT
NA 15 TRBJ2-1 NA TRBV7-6 CASSLGTATYNEQFF TGTGCCAGCAGCTTAGGGACAGCTACCTACAATGAGCAGTTCTTC
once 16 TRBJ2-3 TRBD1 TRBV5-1 CASSPPGQGTADTQYF TGCGCCAGCAGCCCTCCGGGACAGGGGACGGCAGATACGCAGTATTTT
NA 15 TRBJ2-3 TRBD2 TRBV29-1 CSVPSSGSIADTQYF TGCAGCGTTCCCTCTAGCGGGAGTATTGCAGATACGCAGTATTTT
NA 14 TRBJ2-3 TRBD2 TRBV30 CAWSRLAGVGTQYF TGTGCCTGGAGTAGACTAGCGGGAGTGGGTACGCAGTATTTT
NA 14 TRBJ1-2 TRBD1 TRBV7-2 CASRKAGGPNGYTF TGTGCCAGCAGAAAGGCAGGGGGGCCCAATGGCTACACCTTC
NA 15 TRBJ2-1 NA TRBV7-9 CASSNIRSSYNEQFF TGTGCCAGCAGCAATATCCGGAGCTCCTACAATGAGCAGTTCTTC
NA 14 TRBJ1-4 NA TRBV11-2 CASRGLRTNEKLFF TGTGCCAGCAGGGGACTGAGAACTAATGAAAAACTGTTTTTT
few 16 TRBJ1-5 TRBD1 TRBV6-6 CASSSPGDSTGVPQHF TGTGCCAGCAGTAGTCCCGGGGACAGTACCGGGGTGCCCCAGCATTTT
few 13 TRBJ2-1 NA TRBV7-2 CASSLSVNNEQFF TGTGCCAGCAGCTTATCAGTGAACAATGAGCAGTTCTTC
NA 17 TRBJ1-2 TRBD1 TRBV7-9 CASSPAVSTTGIYGYTF TGTGCCAGCAGCCCAGCAGTTTCGACGACAGGGATCTATGGCTACACCTTC
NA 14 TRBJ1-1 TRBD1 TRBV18 CASSLRRDRQEAFF TGTGCCAGCTCACTCCGCCGGGACAGACAGGAAGCTTTCTTT
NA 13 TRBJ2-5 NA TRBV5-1 CASSYGGEETQYF TGCGCCAGCAGCTACGGAGGAGAAGAGACCCAGTACTTC
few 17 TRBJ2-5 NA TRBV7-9 CASSLAQGGPYQETQYF TGTGCCAGCAGCTTAGCGCAGGGAGGTCCGTACCAAGAGACCCAGTACTTC
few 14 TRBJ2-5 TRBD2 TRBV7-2 CASSPGTTQETQYF TGTGCCAGCAGCCCCGGGACTACACAAGAGACCCAGTACTTC
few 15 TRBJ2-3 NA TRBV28 CASSHGGPATDTQYF TGTGCCAGCAGTCACGGAGGGCCTGCCACAGATACGCAGTATTTT
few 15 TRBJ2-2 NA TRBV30 CAWRFRHTNTGELFF TGTGCCTGGAGATTTCGACACACGAACACCGGGGAGCTGTTTTTT
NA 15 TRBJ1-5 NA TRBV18 CASSPPGQGNQPQHF TGTGCCAGCTCACCTCCTGGGCAGGGCAATCAGCCCCAGCATTTT